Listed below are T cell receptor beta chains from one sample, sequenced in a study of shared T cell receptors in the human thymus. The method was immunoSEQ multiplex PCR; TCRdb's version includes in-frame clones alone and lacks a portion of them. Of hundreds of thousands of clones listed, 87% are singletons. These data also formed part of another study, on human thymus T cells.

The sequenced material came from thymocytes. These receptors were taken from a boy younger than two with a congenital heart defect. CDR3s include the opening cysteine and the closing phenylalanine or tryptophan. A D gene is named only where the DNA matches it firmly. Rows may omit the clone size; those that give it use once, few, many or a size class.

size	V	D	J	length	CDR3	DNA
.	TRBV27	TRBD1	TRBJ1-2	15	CASSFLPGDREGYTF	TGTGCCAGCAGTTTTCTACCCGGGGACAGGGAAGGCTACACCTTC
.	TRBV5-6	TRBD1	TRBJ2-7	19	CASSRHMRTGGFGAYEQYF	TGTGCCAGCAGCCGCCATATGCGGACAGGGGGCTTTGGGGCCTACGAGCAGTACTTC
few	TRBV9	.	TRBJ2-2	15	CASSVLAGHTGELFF	TGTGCCAGCAGCGTACTTGCAGGGCATACCGGGGAGCTGTTTTTT
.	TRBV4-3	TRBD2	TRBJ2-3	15	CASSQERGGEDTQYF	TGCGCCAGCAGCCAAGAGCGGGGGGGTGAAGATACGCAGTATTTT
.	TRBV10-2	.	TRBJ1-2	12	CASSVRSYGYTF	TGCGCCAGCAGTGTACGCAGCTATGGCTACACCTTC
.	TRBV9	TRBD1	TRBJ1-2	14	CASSARDSGYGYTF	TGTGCCAGCAGCGCCAGGGACAGCGGCTATGGCTACACCTTC
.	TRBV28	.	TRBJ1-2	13	CASSSRVNYGYTF	TGTGCCAGCAGTTCCAGGGTTAACTATGGCTACACCTTC
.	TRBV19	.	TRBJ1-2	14	CASSKKGRDYGYTF	TGTGCCAGTAGTAAGAAGGGCAGGGATTATGGCTACACCTTC
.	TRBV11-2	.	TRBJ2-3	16	CASSFKQTYSTDTQYF	TGTGCCAGCAGCTTCAAACAGACCTATAGCACAGATACGCAGTATTTT
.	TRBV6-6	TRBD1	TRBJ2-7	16	CASSKRVRDRIYEQYF	TGTGCCAGCAGTAAAAGAGTCCGGGACAGGATTTACGAGCAGTACTTC
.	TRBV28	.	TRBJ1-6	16	CASSHTPGLSNSPLHF	TGTGCCAGCAGTCACACACCGGGACTGAGTAATTCACCCCTCCACTTT
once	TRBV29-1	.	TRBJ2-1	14	CSAPVPLEDNEQFF	TGCAGCGCCCCGGTCCCCTTGGAGGACAATGAGCAGTTCTTC
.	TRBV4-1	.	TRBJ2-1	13	CASSQPRGNEQFF	TGCGCCAGCAGCCAACCCAGGGGAAATGAGCAGTTCTTC
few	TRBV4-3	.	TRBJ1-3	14	CASSPTALGNTIYF	TGCGCCAGCAGCCCGACAGCATTAGGAAACACCATATATTTT
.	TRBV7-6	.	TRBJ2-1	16	CASSLARVRSYNEQFF	TGTGCCAGCAGCTTAGCGCGGGTACGCTCCTACAATGAGCAGTTCTTC
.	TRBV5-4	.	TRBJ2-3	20	CASSAGTGRTSGNLLDTQYF	TGTGCCAGCAGCGCCGGGACAGGGCGGACTAGCGGTAACCTATTGGATACGCAGTATTTT
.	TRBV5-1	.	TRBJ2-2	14	CASSSTGYTGELFF	TGCGCCAGCAGCTCGACAGGATACACCGGGGAGCTGTTTTTT
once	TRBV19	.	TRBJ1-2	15	CASSIEVGDNYGYTF	TGTGCCAGTAGTATCGAGGTTGGCGATAACTATGGCTACACCTTC
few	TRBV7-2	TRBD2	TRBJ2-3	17	CASSSVTSGILTDTQYF	TGTGCCAGCAGCTCCGTAACTAGCGGGATACTCACTGATACGCAGTATTTT
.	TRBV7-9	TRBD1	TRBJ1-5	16	CASSLGPGQGVQPQHF	TGTGCCAGCAGCTTAGGGCCGGGACAGGGGGTTCAGCCCCAGCATTTT